These 13 T cell receptor beta chains were all obtained from the same sample, sequenced in a study of shared clonotypes between healthy human individuals. Generated by immunoSEQ multiplex PCR, the TCRdb table keeps only in-frame clones and is missing some. The table lists around 480,000 clones, 60% to 80% of them singletons. The sample comprised PBMCs. These TCRs come from a woman aged 40 to 50 in good health. Some clones in this sample may be carry-over from other donors' samples.

The chain carries TRBV18 and TRBJ1-4, with TRBD1 identical over 9 bases. CDR3 length equals 16 residues. Germline loops: CDR1 KGHSH, CDR2 LQKENI. The junction had 9 bases not matched to a gene; V was cut back by 3 bases and J by 7 bases. The CDR3 DNA is TGTGCCAGCTCACCTGTGCTGACAGGGGGAGGTGAAAAACTGTTTTTT. This gives the protein CASSPVLTGGGEKLFF.

The chain combines TRBV11-2 with TRBJ2-2, with TRBD2 matching 11 bases. Trimming removed 6 bases from V and 2 bases from J; junction bases left unmatched: 5. The CDR3 spans 16 residues. CDR1 and CDR2 (germline): SGHAT, FQNNGV. CDR3 in DNA: TGTGCCAGCAGAACCGGGACTAGCGGCAACACCGGGGAGCTGTTTTTT. The encoded protein is CASRTGTSGNTGELFF.

The chain uses TRBV18 and TRBJ1-5; D gene uncertain. Trimming left V 6 bases short and J 3 bases short, with 12 bases between. This CDR3 has 14 amino acids. CDR1 is KGHSH and CDR2 is LQKENI in the germline V gene. As DNA, the CDR3 is TGTGCCAGCTCCCTCGACGGGATCAATCAGCCCCAGCATTTT. Translating gives CASSLDGINQPQHF.

As regards this clone: A much bigger clone sits one base away, suggesting this may be a read error. The rearrangement uses TRBV6-1 and TRBJ2-5, with 7 bases identical to TRBD1. There are 13 residues in the CDR3. V lost 7 bases to trimming and J lost 1 base; unmatched junction nucleotides: 3. Germline assignment: CDR1 MNHNS and CDR2 SASEGT. The CDR3 DNA is TGTGCCAGCACCGACAGGGTCCAAGAGACCCAGTACTTC. It yields the protein CASTDRVQETQYF.

This chain uses TRBV7-2 with TRBJ1-2; D is unclear. Germline V lookup: CDR1 SGHTA, CDR2 FQGNSA. The germline V and J ends were trimmed by 4 bases and 6 bases, with 18 bases remaining between them. The CDR3 totals 15 residues. CDR3: CASSSESGQPNGYTF. Here the CDR3 DNA reads TGTGCCAGCAGCTCAGAGTCTGGGCAGCCGAATGGCTACACCTTC.

This clone appeared a few times. The chain links TRBV9 to TRBJ1-3, with a tentative D call TRBD1 (5 bases). This CDR3 spans 15 amino acids. V was shortened by 4 bases and J by 9 bases, with 20 bases between the two germline ends. Germline V gene data show CDR1 as SGDLS and CDR2 as YYNGEE. The CDR3 loop reads CASSPGDFGEPTIYF. The CDR3 DNA is TGTGCCAGCAGCCCCGGGGACTTCGGGGAACCCACCATATATTTT.

As concerns this clone: A much larger clone sits a single nucleotide away, making a read error possible. This chain links TRBV30 with TRBJ2-1; 7 bases are a match to TRBD2. Trimming at V came to 3 bases and at J to 8 bases, leaving 1 base not matched to a gene. Germline CDR1 GTSNPN, CDR2 SVGIG (reference sequence). The CDR3 has 11 residues. In nucleotides, the CDR3 is TGTGCCTGGAGCCGGGGGGATGAGCAGTTCTTC. This codes for CAWSRGDEQFF. The whole variable domain, remainder taken from reference TRBV30 and TRBJ2-1, is SQTIHQWPATLVQPVGSPLSLECTVEGTSNPNLYWYRQAAGRGLQLLFYSVGIGQISSEVPQNLSASRPQDRQFILSSKKLLLSDSGFYLCAWSRGDEQFFGPGTRLTVL.

At least ten counts were recorded for this clone. The chain combines TRBV11-2 with TRBJ1-1; D is ambiguous. The CDR3 is 11 residues long. V shed 6 bases and J shed 8 bases, with 10 bases lying between them. The germline gives CDR1 SGHAT, CDR2 FQNNGV. CDR3 bases: TGTGCCAGCAGTCGGTGGGCAGAAGCTTTCTTT. Residues: CASSRWAEAFF.

CDR3 residues: CASSPRMGQIKLFF. DNA for the CDR3: TGTGCCAGCTCACCACGAATGGGACAGATAAAACTGTTTTTT. This rearrangement joins TRBV18 to TRBJ1-4; 7 bases line up with TRBD1. CDR1 is KGHSH and CDR2 is LQKENI in the germline V gene. V shed 1 base, J shed 10 bases, and the junction held 6 bases outside the gene matches. The CDR3 contains 14 residues.

V gene TRBV11-2 combines with J gene TRBJ1-6, with D unclear. CDR1 and CDR2 from the germline V gene are SGHAT and FQNNGV. The CDR3 covers 14 residues. Trimming took 1 base from V and 10 from J, leaving 11 bases between them. In nucleotides, the CDR3 is TGTGCCAGCAGCTTAGGATCTAGGCTGTCACCCCTCCACTTT. Translation: CASSLGSRLSPLHF.

This clone was recorded many times. For the CDR3, the DNA is TGTGCCAGTAGTGTACCCGGGCTAACCCTCGGAGGCTACACCTTC. Its translation: CASSVPGLTLGGYTF. The V call is TRBV19, the J call TRBJ1-2, with D unresolved. Per germline, CDR1 LNHDA and CDR2 SQIVND (reference sequence). V lost 5 bases to trimming and J lost 8 bases, with 21 bases between them. This CDR3 is built from 15 residues.

The chain links TRBV27 to TRBJ2-2; TRBD2 matches at 10 bases. Losses at the gene ends were 7 bases for V and 9 bases for J; bases not matched to a gene: 8. Germline CDR1 is MNHEY and CDR2 is SMNVEV (reference sequence). CDR3 length equals 14 residues. The CDR3 DNA follows: TGTGCCAGCACGATGGCTAGCGGGAGCCGGGAGCTGTTTTTT. Residues: CASTMASGSRELFF.

The V call is TRBV6-5, the J call TRBJ2-7; 10 nucleotides align to TRBD1. The CDR3 totals 14 residues. V gave up 5 bases and J gave up 7 bases; unmatched junction bases: 8. Germline CDR1 MNHEY, CDR2 SVGAGI. The CDR3 DNA reads as TGTGCCAGCAGTCGGGCTGGACAGGGGGTTGAGCAGTACTTC. Its protein is CASSRAGQGVEQYF.